Below, 30 T cell receptor beta chains from the same sample are listed, as sequenced in a study of regulatory and conventional T cells in RAG deficiency. Blood CD4+ CD25-high CD127-low regulatory T cells supplied the genomic DNA template. Libraries were prepared by immunoSEQ multiplex PCR; TCRdb keeps only in-frame clonotypes and omits some of them. The sample lists 7,000 to 8,500 clones, around 90% occurring once. These same records also appear under a second study, on regulatory T cells. As that report states: The primer mix had 52 TRBV and 13 TRBJ primers.

Specimen: CD127- CD25+ CD4+ Tregs sorted from blood. Receptor source: a human donor in good health.

The gene calls are TRBV5-1 and TRBJ2-3; TRBD1 might be the D (6 bases). Trimming pared 5 bases from V and 1 base from J, leaving 14 bases between. The CDR3 runs 15 residues. Germline V CDR1 and CDR2: SGHRS, YFSETQ. CDR3 bases: TGCGCCAGCAGACTAACAGGGCGGGGCACAGATACGCAGTATTTT. Residues: CASRLTGRGTDTQYF.

This clone was seen more than once but under ten times. Its ends do not fully match the called genes, so a read error is possible. This chain links TRBV6-1 with TRBJ1-1; TRBD1 matches at 7 bases. CDR1 MNHNS and CDR2 SASEGT come from the germline V gene. The CDR3 has 18 amino acids. In DNA form, the CDR3 reads TGTGCCAGCAGTCAAGCATGGGGAGTCAGGGGGATAGACACTGAAGCTTTCTTT. As protein: CASSQAWGVRGIDTEAFF.

The chain carries TRBV19 and TRBJ1-1; D is unresolved. The germline V gene encodes CDR1 LNHDA and CDR2 SQIVND (reference sequence). This CDR3 is built from 14 residues. V was trimmed by 7 bases and J by 0 bases, leaving 12 bases between them. CDR3 residues: CASTYLSMNTEAFF. CDR3 bases: TGTGCCAGTACGTACTTGTCCATGAACACTGAAGCTTTCTTT.

The chain couples TRBV19 to TRBJ2-7; the D gene is possibly TRBD1 (6 bases). Trimming stripped 7 bases from V and 5 bases from J, with 24 bases between. CDR3 length equals 16 residues. The germline V gene encodes CDR1 LNHDA and CDR2 SQIVND (reference sequence). The CDR3 DNA is TGTGCCAGTAAAGATCAGGGGACCTCCGAGTTCGACGAGCAGTACTTC. Amino acid sequence: CASKDQGTSEFDEQYF.

This chain connects TRBV5-1 to TRBJ2-3, with TRBD1 matching over 7 bases. V dropped 1 base and J dropped 4; count of bases not matched to a gene: 18. CDR1 and CDR2 from the germline V gene are SGHRS and YFSETQ. The CDR3 is 19 amino acids. CDR3 amino acids: CASSLTVQGVRSGADTQYF. CDR3 DNA sequence: TGCGCCAGCAGCTTGACTGTGCAGGGGGTCCGTAGTGGGGCAGATACGCAGTATTTT.

The sample holds one count of this clone. The gene calls are TRBV19 and TRBJ2-5; TRBD2 matches 15 bases. Germline lookup yields CDR1 LNHDA and CDR2 SQIVND (reference sequence). The junction had 4 bases not matched to a gene; V was cut back by 6 bases and J by 2 bases. CDR3 size: 16 residues. Written as DNA, the CDR3 is TGTGCCAGTAGCTCAGGACTAGCGGGGGGGCAAGAGACCCAGTACTTC. Translated: CASSSGLAGGQETQYF.

This chain uses TRBV21-1 with TRBJ1-1. TRBV21-1 has pseudogene status. The CDR3 runs 14 residues. The CDR3: CASSNRGGSTEAFF. The CDR3 coding sequence is TGTGCCAGCAGCAACCGGGGGGGCAGTACTGAAGCTTTCTTT.

The V call is TRBV4-3, the J call TRBJ1-1; D gene ambiguous. Trimming cost V 3 bases and J 0 bases, with 8 bases left between them. Germline-derived CDR1 and CDR2 are LGHNA and YSLEER. This CDR3 has 14 residues. This CDR3 reads CASSHLAVNTEAFF. The CDR3 nucleotides are TGCGCCAGCAGCCACCTGGCGGTGAACACTGAAGCTTTCTTT.

The chain is built from TRBV5-4 and TRBJ2-2, with TRBD1 identical over 7 bases. V shed 6 bases and J 6 bases; nucleotides not matched to a gene: 11. The CDR3 has 15 amino acids. The germline CDR1 and CDR2 sequences are SGHNT and YYREEE (reference sequence). CDR3 region: CASTTTGWKAGELFF. The DNA for the CDR3 is TGTGCCAGCACCACGACAGGGTGGAAGGCCGGGGAGCTGTTTTTT.

The chain has TRBV30 and TRBJ1-1; the D gene is possibly TRBD1 (5 bases). This CDR3 region has 16 residues. Trimming removed 4 bases from V and 1 base from J, with 19 bases in between. Germline V CDR1 and CDR2: GTSNPN, SVGIG (reference sequence). CDR3: CAWTDGHWTQNTEAFF. The CDR3 nucleotides read TGTGCCTGGACCGACGGACACTGGACCCAGAACACTGAAGCTTTCTTT.

The chain has TRBV2 and TRBJ2-7; perhaps TRBD2 as D (5 bases). Trimming left V 4 bases short and J 0 bases short, with 22 bases between. The CDR3 has 18 amino acids. Per germline, CDR1 SNHLY and CDR2 FYNNEI. The CDR3 protein is CASSGEPFAETSSYEQYF. DNA for the CDR3: TGTGCCAGCAGTGGGGAGCCTTTTGCAGAGACCAGCTCCTACGAGCAGTACTTC.

This chain connects TRBV10-3 to TRBJ2-2; 7 nucleotides match TRBD1. Germline V gene data show CDR1 as ENHRY and CDR2 as SYGVKD. V lost 0 bases and J lost 4; bases outside the gene matches: 5. The CDR3 contains 16 residues. For the CDR3, the DNA is TGTGCCATCAGTGAGTCGGCATCAGGGGGCACCGGGGAGCTGTTTTTT. Translated: CAISESASGGTGELFF.

The CDR3 sequence: CAFNRGNEKLFF. CDR3 nucleotide sequence: TGTGCCTTTAACAGGGGGAATGAAAAACTGTTTTTT. The V and J genes are TRBV30 and TRBJ1-4; 8 bases map to TRBD1. V lost 7 bases and J lost 5; bases outside the gene matches: 3. This CDR3 is 12 amino acids long. Looked up from germline, CDR1 is GTSNPN and CDR2 is SVGIG (reference sequence).

This clone was counted once. The chain combines TRBV27 with TRBJ2-7; the match to TRBD1 covers 10 bases. Germline trimming cut 5 bases from V and 1 base from J; bases unmatched to any gene: 2. The CDR3 is 14 amino acids. Per the germline V gene, CDR1 is MNHEY and CDR2 is SMNVEV (reference sequence). The DNA for the CDR3 is TGTGCCAGCAGTACGGACAGGGGGTCCTACGAGCAGTACTTC. This sequence encodes CASSTDRGSYEQYF.

The CDR3 nucleotides read TGTGCCAGCAGCTTAGTACAGAACGAGCAGTACTTC. Translating it yields CASSLVQNEQYF. The genes are TRBV13 and TRBJ2-7, with D uncertain. CDR3 size: 12 residues. Trimming took off 1 base at V and 5 bases at J, with 6 bases between the two ends. Looked up from germline, CDR1 is PRHDT and CDR2 is FYEKMQ (reference sequence).

The J gene is TRBJ2-3, the V gene TRBV9, with D unclear. V lost 4 bases to trimming and J lost 10 bases, with 10 bases between them. The CDR3 has 11 residues. Germline V CDR1 and CDR2: SGDLS, YYNGEE. The CDR3 sequence is CASSSLSAQYF. CDR3 sequence (DNA): TGTGCCAGCAGCTCCCTCTCAGCGCAGTATTTT.

This CDR3 is CASQGQDPDSNQPQHF. The CDR3 DNA reads as TGTGCCAGCCAAGGACAGGATCCCGATAGCAATCAGCCCCAGCATTTT. The chain carries TRBV9 and TRBJ1-5, with 7 bases aligning to TRBD1. Germline V CDR1 and CDR2: SGDLS, YYNGEE. Trimming took 7 bases from V and 0 from J; bases not matched to a gene: 10. This CDR3 region has 16 residues. The full variable domain, its missing parts supplied by reference TRBV9 and TRBJ1-5, is DSGVTQTPKHLITATGQRVTLRCSPRSGDLSVYWYQQSLDQGLQFLIQYYNGEERAKGNILERFSAQQFPDLHSELNLSSLELGDSALYFCASQGQDPDSNQPQHFGDGTRLSIL.

The CDR3: CSVERDSYEQYF. CDR3 nucleotides: TGCAGCGTTGAAAGGGACAGCTACGAGCAGTACTTC. The V and J genes are TRBV29-1 and TRBJ2-7; 7 bases fit TRBD1. V lost 2 bases to trimming and J lost 3 bases; unmatched junction nucleotides: 1. This CDR3 region has 12 residues. Germline V gives CDR1 SQVTM, CDR2 ANQGSEA.

This rearrangement joins TRBV29-1 to TRBJ1-1; D call uncertain. This CDR3 is 11 amino acids long. The germline V gene has CDR1 SQVTM and CDR2 ANQGSEA. Trimming pared 6 bases from V and 1 base from J, leaving 6 bases between. CDR3 sequence (DNA): TGCAGCGTCCCCTCGAACACTGAAGCTTTCTTT. Translating gives CSVPSNTEAFF.

The chain combines TRBV5-4 with TRBJ1-2, with D perhaps TRBD1 (6 bases). The V end lost 2 bases, the J end lost 5 bases, and 10 bases lay between the germline ends. The CDR3 consists of 13 residues. From germline, CDR1 is SGHNT and CDR2 YYREEE (reference sequence). CDR3 bases: TGTGCCAGCAGCTTAAAGGGACAATATGGCTACACCTTC. Residues: CASSLKGQYGYTF.

The chain links TRBV2 to TRBJ2-5; 7 bases match TRBD2. CDR1 and CDR2 from the germline V gene are SNHLY and FYNNEI. With 6 bases clipped from V and 4 bases from J, the junction kept 5 bases outside the gene matches. This CDR3 is 13 amino acids long. The CDR3 reads CASRGGFGETQYF. The CDR3 bases are TGTGCCAGCAGGGGGGGGTTTGGAGAGACCCAGTACTTC.

The V and J genes are TRBV19 and TRBJ1-6; tentative D call: TRBD1 (6 bases). This CDR3 region has 16 residues. The germline CDR1 and CDR2 sequences are LNHDA and SQIVND (reference sequence). The V end lost 2 bases, the J end lost 2 bases, and 10 bases lay between the germline ends. The DNA for the CDR3 is TGTGCCAGTAGTATAAAACAGGGCGCCTATAATTCACCCCTCCACTTT. It is translated as CASSIKQGAYNSPLHF.

This sequence joins TRBV19 and TRBJ2-3; tentatively, D is TRBD1 (5 bases). In germline, CDR1 is LNHDA, CDR2 SQIVND (reference sequence). The CDR3 contains 13 residues. V lost 6 bases to trimming and J lost 2 bases, with 9 bases between them. CDR3 sequence reads: CASSQGLTDTQYF. CDR3 bases: TGTGCCAGTAGCCAGGGCCTCACAGATACGCAGTATTTT.

V is TRBV19 and J is TRBJ2-1, with TRBD2 matching over 10 bases. J gave up 10 bases and V 6 bases, and 12 bases lay outside the gene matches. Germline assignment: CDR1 LNHDA and CDR2 SQIVND (reference sequence). The length of the CDR3 is 15 residues. The CDR3 sequence: CASSPAGLALKEQFF. The CDR3 region has the DNA TGTGCCAGTAGCCCCGCGGGACTAGCGCTTAAGGAGCAGTTCTTC.

This clone was seen a few times. This sequence joins TRBV19 and TRBJ1-3, with D unclear. Germline lookup yields CDR1 LNHDA and CDR2 SQIVND (reference sequence). Trimming left V 11 bases short and J 0 bases short, with 17 bases between. The CDR3 is 15 residues long. CDR3 nucleotides: TGTGCCGCCGAGGGAACTCTGGGCTCTGGAAACACCATATATTTT. Its translation: CAAEGTLGSGNTIYF.

The chain combines TRBV5-6 with TRBJ2-3; the match to TRBD2 covers 10 bases. Per the germline V gene, CDR1 is SGHDT and CDR2 is YYEEEE. Germline trimming cut 3 bases from V and 7 bases from J; bases unmatched to any gene: 5. CDR3 length: 14 residues. This CDR3 reads CASSSSGGGYTQYF. CDR3 DNA: TGTGCCAGCAGCTCTAGCGGGGGCGGGTATACGCAGTATTTT.

This clone came up once. The J gene is TRBJ1-2, the V gene TRBV11-2; D is unclear. The germline CDR1 and CDR2 sequences are SGHAT and FQNNGV. The CDR3 extends over 13 amino acids. V was shortened by 1 base and J by 11 bases, with 14 bases between the two germline ends. CDR3 sequence (DNA): TGTGCCAGCAGCTTAGGCGTGTCGGGGTTATACACCTTC. This sequence encodes CASSLGVSGLYTF.

Comments on this clone: The same CDR3 arises from other DNA sequences in this sample as well. The rearrangement uses TRBV5-1 and TRBJ1-6; no firm D call. The CDR3 covers 14 residues. The germline V and J ends were trimmed by 0 bases and 6 bases, with 7 bases remaining between them. Per the germline V gene, CDR1 is SGHRS and CDR2 is YFSETQ. CDR3 region: CASSLAAVNSPLHF. The CDR3 DNA sequence: TGCGCCAGCAGCTTGGCCGCGGTTAATTCACCCCTCCACTTT.

This clone was found a few times. The rearrangement uses TRBV28 and TRBJ2-2, with 7 positions matching TRBD2. The V and J ends lost 4 bases and 0 bases, in that order; junction bases with no gene match: 14. In germline, CDR1 is MDHEN, CDR2 SYDVKM. The CDR3 contains 19 residues. CDR3 loop: CASSSPQGVAGTNTGELFF. The CDR3, as DNA: TGTGCCAGCAGTTCCCCTCAGGGAGTAGCGGGTACGAACACCGGGGAGCTGTTTTTT.

Regarding this clone: The junction departs from the called germline gene at one end, perhaps through a read error. The chain has TRBV6-6 and TRBJ1-2; D is unresolved. Germline CDR1 is MNHNY and CDR2 is SVGAGI (reference sequence). The CDR3 is made up of 11 amino acids. The chain's CDR3 is CASSYRDLPLF. DNA for the CDR3: TGTGCCAGCAGTTACCGTGATTTGCCACTCTTC.